The next 22 T cell receptor beta chains were all read from a single sample in a study of cytomegalovirus exposure and HLA in healthy donors (dated by TCRdb to the late 2010s). Libraries were built with the immunoSEQ multiplex PCR assay. For the multiplex PCR, a mixture combining 60 forward primers for TCR Vbeta segments and 13 reverse primers for TCR Jbeta segments was used. Drawn from immuneACCESS, this table holds only the in-frame rearrangements with V and J called that TCRdb kept. Clones are partly lost; checked studies trace under half to an unresolved V gene and leave the rest unexplained. A total of some 160,000 clones appear in this sample, about 80% of them only once. 0.5% of the sample goes to the ten largest clones. Sequencing input: PBMCs. These receptors were taken from a woman in her 50s in good health and CMV-seronegative.

V and J are TRBV30 and TRBJ1-1; unclear D gene. CDR1 is GTSNPN, CDR2 SVGIG, per germline (reference sequence). This CDR3 has 13 amino acids. V shed 2 bases and J shed 6 bases, with 13 bases lying between them. The DNA for the CDR3 is TGTGCCTGGAGTATTGATAGCCGGGCTGAAGCTTTCTTT. Translated, it gives CAWSIDSRAEAFF.

The gene calls are TRBV5-6 and TRBJ2-2; D is uncertain. The CDR3 covers 16 residues. With 1 base removed from V and 0 bases from J, the gap between germline ends came to 10 bases. Germline V gives CDR1 SGHDT, CDR2 YYEEEE. CDR3 amino acids: CASSLMSGANTGELFF. Here the CDR3 DNA reads TGTGCCAGCAGCTTGATGTCGGGTGCGAACACCGGGGAGCTGTTTTTT.

Concerning this clone itself: This sample also contains other DNA sequences that code for the same CDR3. This rearrangement joins TRBV30 to TRBJ1-1, with no clear D. Trimming removed 0 bases from V and 4 bases from J, with 9 bases in between. CDR3 size: 13 residues. CDR1 and CDR2 (germline): GTSNPN, SVGIG (reference sequence). CDR3 nucleotides: TGTGCCTGGAGTGTACCGGGGTTCACTGAAGCTTTCTTT. Translating it yields CAWSVPGFTEAFF.

This clone was found once. The chain links TRBV10-3 to TRBJ1-1; maybe TRBD1 (5 bases). The V and J ends lost 3 bases and 12 bases respectively, with 26 bases between them. CDR1 is ENHRY, CDR2 SYGVKD, per germline. CDR3 length: 16 amino acids. In DNA form, the CDR3 reads TGTGCCATCAGTGACCATGGCTCAACGGGGGGGAGTGCGACTTTCTTT. Translation gives CAISDHGSTGGSATFF.

V usage is TRBV6-5 and J usage is TRBJ1-1; 8 bases line up with TRBD1. CDR1 and CDR2 (germline): MNHEY, SVGAGI. The J segment lost 5 bases and the V segment lost 7 bases, leaving 9 bases of the junction unmatched. This CDR3 has 14 residues. The CDR3 reads CASNRAGGVTEAFF. The CDR3 bases are TGTGCCAGCAATCGGGCAGGGGGCGTGACTGAAGCTTTCTTT.

The CDR3 is CASSPRFWGQGAYEQYF. As DNA, the CDR3 is TGTGCCAGCAGCCCGCGTTTTTGGGGACAGGGGGCCTACGAGCAGTACTTC. The chain uses TRBV7-2 and TRBJ2-7; the match to TRBD1 covers 11 bases. The J segment lost 2 bases and the V segment lost 5 bases, leaving 11 bases of the junction unmatched. There are 17 residues in the CDR3. In germline, CDR1 is SGHTA, CDR2 FQGNSA.

V is TRBV5-1 and J is TRBJ2-2; 11 nucleotides align to TRBD1. The CDR3 length is 14 residues. The V gene's germline CDR1 is SGHRS and CDR2 YFSETQ. The trim removed 5 bases at V and 5 bases at J, leaving 2 bases unmatched. CDR3 amino acids: CASSRDRGTGELFF. CDR3 nucleotides: TGCGCCAGCAGTAGGGACAGGGGGACCGGGGAGCTGTTTTTT.

The rearrangement links TRBV5-1 to TRBJ1-2; TRBD1 matches 8 bases. The trim removed 0 bases at V and 8 bases at J, leaving 15 bases unmatched. Germline CDR1 SGHRS, CDR2 YFSETQ. CDR3 length: 17 residues. The CDR3: CASSLARPGGTSRGYTF. The CDR3 bases are TGCGCCAGCAGCTTGGCCAGGCCAGGGGGCACCAGTCGGGGCTACACCTTC.

This clone was recorded once. The J gene is TRBJ1-1, the V gene TRBV7-9, with unresolved D. CDR1 SEHNR and CDR2 FQNEAQ come from the germline V gene (reference sequence). CDR3 length: 14 residues. V was clipped by 5 bases and J by 0 bases, with 10 bases between them. As DNA, the CDR3 is TGTGCCAGCAGCCAGACCACAGTGAACACTGAAGCTTTCTTT. This encodes CASSQTTVNTEAFF.

The V gene is TRBV10-1, the J gene TRBJ2-3; 8 nucleotides align to TRBD2. Trimming took 3 bases from V and 5 from J; bases not matched to a gene: 7. CDR1 and CDR2 from the germline V gene are WNHNN and SYGVQD (reference sequence). This CDR3 has 15 residues. In DNA, the CDR3 is TGCGCCAGCAGTGACCCCAGCGGGAGTGAAGATACGCAGTATTTT. Protein product: CASSDPSGSEDTQYF.

The chain combines TRBV28 with TRBJ2-7; 12 bases fit TRBD1. V trimming: 2 bases; J trimming: 7 bases; junction bases outside the gene matches: 9. This CDR3 is 16 amino acids long. Germline values: CDR1 MDHEN, CDR2 SYDVKM. For the CDR3, the DNA is TGTGCCAGCAGTTTAGGGACAGGGGGCGAAAATAGTGAGCAGTACTTC. This codes for CASSLGTGGENSEQYF.

This clone occurred a few times. The chain links TRBV1 to TRBJ2-1; the table's D gene call, TRBD2, was not cross checked with the DNA. TRBV1 is classified as a pseudogene. The CDR3 spans 14 residues. The CDR3 reads CTSSGPRRRYEQFF. CDR3 DNA sequence: TGCACCAGCAGCGGACCGCGGAGGAGGTATGAGCAGTTCTTC.

This rearrangement joins TRBV30 to TRBJ2-3; possible D gene TRBD1, 6 bases. Per germline, CDR1 GTSNPN and CDR2 SVGIG (reference sequence). The CDR3 has 15 residues. V was cut by 0 bases and J by 4 bases, with 14 bases left in between. CDR3 in amino acids: CAWSVPRDIPDTQYF. The CDR3 DNA reads as TGTGCCTGGAGTGTACCCCGGGACATCCCAGATACGCAGTATTTT.

The chain carries TRBV11-2 and TRBJ1-2; 10 bases are shared with TRBD1. Per germline, CDR1 SGHAT and CDR2 FQNNGV. The CDR3 covers 14 residues. J lost 7 bases, V lost 1 base, and 3 bases had no gene match. This CDR3 is CASSLGTGGPGYTF. The DNA of the CDR3 is TGTGCCAGCAGCTTAGGGACAGGGGGTCCTGGCTACACCTTC.

The V call is TRBV7-2, the J call TRBJ1-3; D may be TRBD1 (6 bases). The ends were cut back, 4 bases at V and 11 bases at J, with 15 bases in the middle. Per germline, CDR1 SGHTA and CDR2 FQGNSA. This CDR3 is 13 amino acids long. The DNA for the CDR3 is TGTGCCAGCAGCTCCTCCCGGGACACCTCCATATATTTT. Its translation: CASSSSRDTSIYF.

The chain links TRBV11-2 to TRBJ2-2, with D perhaps TRBD2 (6 bases). CDR1 is SGHAT and CDR2 is FQNNGV in the germline V gene. The CDR3 totals 15 residues. The V gene lost 5 bases and the J gene lost 2 bases, with 12 bases spanning the gap. CDR3: CASSPFAGNTGELFF. The CDR3 bases are TGTGCCAGCAGCCCTTTTGCGGGAAACACCGGGGAGCTGTTTTTT. Drawing the rest from reference TRBV11-2 and TRBJ2-2, the complete variable domain is EAGVAQSPRYKIIEKRQSVAFWCNPISGHATLYWYQQILGQGPKLLIQFQNNGVVDDSQLPKDRFSAERLKGVDSTLKIQPAKLEDSAVYLCASSPFAGNTGELFFGEGSRLTVL.

This clone appeared once. The genes are TRBV5-1 and TRBJ2-3, with unresolved D. Germline V gene sequence: CDR1 SGHRS, CDR2 YFSETQ. Trimming left V 0 bases short and J 5 bases short, with 10 bases between. The CDR3 is made up of 14 amino acids. DNA for the CDR3: TGCGCCAGCAGCTTGGAACAAGAGGTAGATACGCAGTATTTT. This encodes CASSLEQEVDTQYF.

The CDR3 bases are TGTGCCAGCCGACGGACAGGGGGCGAGAATCAGCCCCAGCATTTT. This encodes CASRRTGGENQPQHF. The V call is TRBV2, the J call TRBJ1-5, with 11 bases aligning to TRBD1. The V segment lost 8 bases and the J segment 4 bases; nucleotides outside the gene matches: 7. The CDR3 has 15 residues. Germline values: CDR1 SNHLY, CDR2 FYNNEI.

This clone appeared once. This chain links TRBV28 with TRBJ2-3; TRBD2 agrees at 8 bases. Germline CDR1 is MDHEN and CDR2 is SYDVKM. J gave up 3 bases and V 5 bases, and 13 bases lay outside the gene matches. The CDR3 contains 17 residues. CDR3 DNA sequence: TGTGCCAGCAGTGGGTTACGTAGCGGGGTGATTACAGATACGCAGTATTTT. Encoded protein: CASSGLRSGVITDTQYF. Full variable domain (rest looked up from reference TRBV28 and TRBJ2-3): DVKVTQSSRYLVKRTGEKVFLECVQDMDHENMFWYRQDPGLGLRLIYFSYDVKMKEKGDIPEGYSVSREKKERFSLILESASTNQTSMYLCASSGLRSGVITDTQYFGPGTRLTVL.

This clone appeared a few times. The genes are TRBV11-2 and TRBJ2-7, with D perhaps matching TRBD1 (5 bases). Trimming stripped 5 bases from V and 7 bases from J, with 21 bases between. The CDR3 consists of 15 residues. Germline values: CDR1 SGHAT, CDR2 FQNNGV. CDR3 region: CASSPNVEAGREQYF. The CDR3 DNA is TGTGCCAGCAGCCCAAACGTAGAGGCAGGGCGAGAGCAGTACTTC.

This chain connects TRBV19 to TRBJ2-3; possibly TRBD2 for D (6 bases). The V gene lost 3 bases and the J gene lost 3 bases, with 13 bases spanning the gap. The CDR3 is 15 amino acids. Germline CDR1 LNHDA, CDR2 SQIVND (reference sequence). CDR3: CASSMRDRVTDTQYF. In nucleotides, the CDR3 is TGTGCCAGTAGTATGCGGGACCGTGTAACAGATACGCAGTATTTT.

This clone appeared once. This chain joins TRBV28 and TRBJ1-2; D is perhaps TRBD1 (6 bases). The V gene's germline CDR1 is MDHEN and CDR2 SYDVKM. Trimming pared 6 bases from V and 8 bases from J, leaving 19 bases between. This CDR3 is built from 14 residues. Here the CDR3 reads CASSTDRTRRGYTF. The DNA of the CDR3 is TGTGCCAGCAGCACAGACAGGACGCGAAGAGGCTACACCTTC.